This T cell receptor beta chain was documented in a study of T cells after posttransplantation cyclophosphamide. Repertoires were generated with immunoSEQ multiplex PCR, while TCRdb's copy carries only in-frame clones and drops some. The sample shows 3,000 or so clones, roughly 84% of them seen only once. The CDR3 covers 14 residues. V dropped 9 bases and J dropped 3; count of bases not matched to a gene: 7. CDR1 LNHNV and CDR2 YYDKDF come from the germline V gene (reference sequence). The J gene is TRBJ2-2, the V gene TRBV15, with 7 positions matching TRBD1. The sample consisted of CD8+ T cells sorted from PBMCs. The source is a woman aged 45 to 65 in good health and a related stem cell transplant donor. The CDR3 region is CATKAGTDTGELFF. For the CDR3, the DNA is TGTGCCACAAAAGCCGGGACAGACACCGGGGAGCTGTTTTTT.